This entry is about one T cell receptor (beta chain). This specimen belongs to a study of blood T cell repertoires in COVID-19. About the research overall: Samples of COVID-19 (acute and convalescent) were obtained from the United States, Italy and Spain. The analysed material was cDNA or gDNA that came from T cells, B-cell-depleted T cells, or PBMCs.

The authors' processing: Nucleated cell counts were estimated from reference gene primer amplification. Only in-frame clones appear in the TCRdb table, and some are missing; sequencing was by immunoSEQ multiplex PCR. V, J and clone size derive from that table, while D and trimming were established from the DNA sequence. The table shows tens of thousands of clones, with 80% to 90% occurring only once. The CDR3 runs 15 residues. The germline gives CDR1 GTSNPN, CDR2 SVGIG (reference sequence). The junction had 8 bases not matched to a gene; V was cut back by 2 bases and J by 4 bases. This clonotype was obtained from an elderly woman with active or convalescent COVID-19. Sequenced sample: peripheral blood. The chain links TRBV30 to TRBJ1-5; 7 nucleotides line up with TRBD1. This chain's CDR3 is CAWSRQGWLNQPQHF. In DNA, the CDR3 is TGTGCCTGGAGTCGACAGGGTTGGCTGAATCAGCCCCAGCATTTT.